Below, 18 T cell receptor beta chains from the same sample are listed, as sequenced in a study of beta chain features in type 1 diabetes. The whole isolated RNA underwent reverse transcription, so sequencing captured expressed TCRB transcripts. Sequencing used immunoSEQ multiplex PCR; TCRdb keeps in-frame clones, though not all of them. The data show around 13,000 clones, more than 40% seen once. Material for sequencing was stem cell memory CD4+ T cells from blood. Receptors originate from a man aged 18 to 29 in good health.

This clone has more than one count but fewer than ten. The gene calls are TRBV7-2 and TRBJ1-6; D gene uncertain. The germline V gene has CDR1 SGHTA and CDR2 FQGNSA. Trimming removed 1 base from V and 7 bases from J, with 11 bases in between. The CDR3 totals 15 residues. The CDR3 DNA reads TGTGCCAGCAGCTTAGTCCGTGGTGAGAATTCACCCCTCCACTTT. This encodes CASSLVRGENSPLHF.

Only one count was recorded for this clone. The chain links TRBV5-6 to TRBJ1-5; D is undetermined. With 1 base removed from V and 0 bases from J, the gap between germline ends came to 8 bases. The length of the CDR3 is 15 residues. Germline values: CDR1 SGHDT, CDR2 YYEEEE. The CDR3 DNA reads as TGTGCCAGCAGCTTGAGGCGGTTTAGCAATCAGCCCCAGCATTTT. Protein product: CASSLRRFSNQPQHF.

The chain carries TRBV5-4 and TRBJ2-7; tentatively, D is TRBD1 (5 bases). The CDR3 is 14 amino acids. The germline gives CDR1 SGHNT, CDR2 YYREEE (reference sequence). The ends were cut back, 6 bases at V and 7 bases at J, with 20 bases in the middle. CDR3 in DNA: TGTGCCAGCACCCAGCAGGGATCCCTAGGGGAGCAGTACTTC. It translates to CASTQQGSLGEQYF.

The V call is TRBV5-1, the J call TRBJ2-2; no firm D call. Trimming took off 0 bases at V and 1 base at J, with 7 bases between the two ends. The CDR3 is 15 amino acids. Germline lookup yields CDR1 SGHRS and CDR2 YFSETQ. CDR3 coding DNA: TGCGCCAGCAGCTTGGCTTCGGTGAACACCGGGGAGCTGTTTTTT. It yields the protein CASSLASVNTGELFF.

The V gene is TRBV28, the J gene TRBJ1-2, with D possibly TRBD1 on 5 matching bases. CDR3 length: 15 amino acids. Germline CDR1 reads MDHEN; CDR2 reads SYDVKM. V dropped 4 bases and J dropped 0 bases, with 12 bases sitting between them. For the CDR3, the DNA is TGTGCCAGCAGTTACGGGGGAACTACTAACTATGGCTACACCTTC. Its protein product is CASSYGGTTNYGYTF.

The chain couples TRBV6-5 to TRBJ2-7; TRBD2 matches 7 bases. Germline CDR1 MNHEY, CDR2 SVGAGI. The CDR3 is made up of 14 amino acids. J lost 3 bases, V lost 6 bases, and 8 bases had no gene match. CDR3 nucleotide sequence: TGTGCCAGCAGCGCCGGGACTATCCACTACGAGCAGTACTTC. As protein: CASSAGTIHYEQYF.

V is TRBV19 and J is TRBJ1-4; D perhaps matches TRBD1 (6 bases). The germline V gene encodes CDR1 LNHDA and CDR2 SQIVND (reference sequence). The V gene lost 4 bases and the J gene lost 7 bases, with 19 bases spanning the gap. This CDR3 has 16 amino acids. CDR3 in DNA: TGTGCCAGTAGTAGTCTCGGGGGGCGCTTCCTTGAAAAACTGTTTTTT. Translation gives CASSSLGGRFLEKLFF.

To note about this clone: Other DNA sequences in this sample translate to the same CDR3. The gene calls are TRBV4-2 and TRBJ2-2; D perhaps matches TRBD2 (6 bases). This CDR3 has 14 amino acids. Germline V gene lookup returns CDR1 LGHNA and CDR2 YNFKEQ. V lost 8 bases to trimming and J lost 4 bases, with 14 bases between them. CDR3 amino acids: CASGGTGATGELFF. CDR3 coding DNA: TGTGCCAGCGGGGGGACGGGCGCCACCGGGGAGCTGTTTTTT.

Note on this clone: This same CDR3 is encoded by further DNA sequences in the sample. The V call is TRBV19, the J call TRBJ2-3, with TRBD1 as a possible D gene (7 bases). This CDR3 region has 16 residues. V was shortened by 7 bases and J by 6 bases, with 23 bases between the two germline ends. Germline CDR1 and CDR2: LNHDA and SQIVND (reference sequence). The CDR3, as DNA: TGTGCCAGTACCCCGCGGGGACAGCCGTCACATGATACGCAGTATTTT. Amino acids: CASTPRGQPSHDTQYF. Supplemented by reference TRBV19 and TRBJ2-3, the full variable domain reads DGGITQSPKYLFRKEGQNVTLSCEQNLNHDAMYWYRQDPGQGLRLIYYSQIVNDFQKGDIAEGYSVSREKKESFPLTVTSAQKNPTAFYLCASTPRGQPSHDTQYFGPGTRLTVL.

The chain recombines TRBV7-2 with TRBJ2-7, with 10 bases aligning to TRBD2. CDR3 length: 15 residues. Trimming took 5 bases from V and 10 from J; bases not matched to a gene: 14. Germline lookup yields CDR1 SGHTA and CDR2 FQGNSA. DNA of the CDR3: TGTGCCAGCAGCCGTCTGGGGGGAGCGGGGGGGCGTCAGTACTTC. Translated: CASSRLGGAGGRQYF.

The chain recombines TRBV7-2 with TRBJ1-5; TRBD1 matches at 8 bases. The length of the CDR3 is 14 residues. J was trimmed by 7 bases and V by 5 bases; bases with no gene match: 7. Germline assignment: CDR1 SGHTA and CDR2 FQGNSA. The CDR3 region is CASSPGQGYQPQHF. DNA for the CDR3: TGTGCCAGCAGCCCCGGACAGGGTTACCAGCCCCAGCATTTT.

This chain connects TRBV30 to TRBJ2-5, with TRBD1 matching 7 bases. The J call may be in error: the DNA end matches TRBJ2-7 better. The CDR3 is 13 residues long. Germline V gives CDR1 GTSNPN, CDR2 SVGIG (reference sequence). The CDR3 nucleotides are TGTGCCTGGAGTGGACAGGGCTCCTACGAGCAGTACTTC. Its translation is CAWSGQGSYEQYF.

This rearrangement joins TRBV29-1 to TRBJ2-6, with a possible D match to TRBD2 (6 bases). Trimming removed 8 bases at V and 7 bases at J, with 12 bases between. Germline CDR1 SQVTM, CDR2 ANQGSEA. The CDR3 is 12 residues long. CDR3: CSSPGGANVLTF. The CDR3 nucleotides are TGCAGCTCCCCCGGGGGAGCCAACGTCCTGACTTTC.

This clone has just a few counts. The rearrangement links TRBV2 to TRBJ1-2; TRBD1 agrees at 9 bases. Germline V gene data show CDR1 as SNHLY and CDR2 as FYNNEI. The CDR3 runs 15 residues. The junction had 7 bases not matched to a gene; V was cut back by 4 bases and J by 4 bases. The CDR3 bases are TGTGCCAGCAGTGGGTCCCGGACAGGGGTCTATGGCTACACCTTC. Protein product: CASSGSRTGVYGYTF.

This clone was picked up a small number of times. The chain has TRBV9 and TRBJ1-2; 10 bases map to TRBD1. Losses at the gene ends were 5 bases for V and 3 bases for J; bases not matched to a gene: 4. In germline, CDR1 is SGDLS, CDR2 YYNGEE. This CDR3 is built from 14 residues. CDR3: CASSRDRGDYGYTF. The CDR3 nucleotides read TGTGCCAGCAGTCGGGACAGGGGAGACTATGGCTACACCTTC. The whole variable domain, filled in from reference TRBV9 and TRBJ1-2, reads DSGVTQTPKHLITATGQRVTLRCSPRSGDLSVYWYQQSLDQGLQFLIQYYNGEERAKGNILERFSAQQFPDLHSELNLSSLELGDSALYFCASSRDRGDYGYTFGSGTRLTVV.

This clone was seen a few times. The rearrangement uses TRBV7-9 and TRBJ1-4; TRBD1 might be the D (6 bases). Germline assignment: CDR1 SEHNR and CDR2 FQNEAQ (reference sequence). CDR3 length: 14 residues. V was shortened by 2 bases and J by 5 bases, with 9 bases between the two germline ends. CDR3 DNA sequence: TGTGCCAGCAGCTTAAGTGGACAGAATGAAAAACTGTTTTTT. It codes for CASSLSGQNEKLFF.

This clone has a single count. The chain is built from TRBV4-1 and TRBJ1-1; D perhaps matches TRBD1 (5 bases). The ends were cut back, 1 base at V and 6 bases at J, with 21 bases in the middle. CDR1 MGHRA and CDR2 YSYEKL come from the germline V gene. This CDR3 is built from 17 residues. In nucleotides, the CDR3 is TGCGCCAGCAGCCAAGGGGTGGGGCCGGCTTGGGGCGCTGAAGCTTTCTTT. Translated: CASSQGVGPAWGAEAFF.

This chain connects TRBV28 to TRBJ2-2; 12 positions match TRBD2. The CDR3 loop spans 20 amino acids. After removal of 5 bases from V and 0 bases from J, the junction contained 13 bases not matched to a gene. Per germline, CDR1 MDHEN and CDR2 SYDVKM. Here the CDR3 reads CASSDLAGGKKGPNTGELFF. In DNA form, the CDR3 reads TGTGCCAGCAGTGATCTAGCGGGGGGGAAGAAGGGCCCGAACACCGGGGAGCTGTTTTTT.